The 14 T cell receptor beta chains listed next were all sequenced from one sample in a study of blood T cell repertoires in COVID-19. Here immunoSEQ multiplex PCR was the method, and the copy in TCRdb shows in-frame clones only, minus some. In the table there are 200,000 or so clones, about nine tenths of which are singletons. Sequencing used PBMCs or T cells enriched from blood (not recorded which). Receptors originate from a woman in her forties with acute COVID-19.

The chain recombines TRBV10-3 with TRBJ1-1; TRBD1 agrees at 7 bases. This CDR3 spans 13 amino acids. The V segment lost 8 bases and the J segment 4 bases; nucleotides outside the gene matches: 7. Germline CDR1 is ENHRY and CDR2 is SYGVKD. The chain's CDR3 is CAILRQGTTEAFF. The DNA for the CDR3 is TGTGCCATCCTCCGACAGGGCACCACTGAAGCTTTCTTT.

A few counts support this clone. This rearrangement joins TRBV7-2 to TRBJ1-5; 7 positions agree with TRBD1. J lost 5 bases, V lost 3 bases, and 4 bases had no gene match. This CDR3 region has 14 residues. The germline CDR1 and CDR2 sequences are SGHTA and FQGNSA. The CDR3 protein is CASSLRQGHQPQHF. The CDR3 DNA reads TGTGCCAGCAGCTTGAGACAGGGTCATCAGCCCCAGCATTTT.

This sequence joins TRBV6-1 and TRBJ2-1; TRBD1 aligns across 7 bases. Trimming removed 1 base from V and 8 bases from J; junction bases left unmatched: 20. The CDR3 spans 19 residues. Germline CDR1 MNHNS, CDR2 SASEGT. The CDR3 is CASSEVRGRPSTSLDEQFF. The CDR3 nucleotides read TGTGCCAGCAGTGAAGTAAGGGGGCGCCCCTCCACCTCGTTAGATGAGCAGTTCTTC.

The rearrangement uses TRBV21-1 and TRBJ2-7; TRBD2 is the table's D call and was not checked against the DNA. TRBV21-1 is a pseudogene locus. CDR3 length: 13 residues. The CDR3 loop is CANLQRGSYEQYF. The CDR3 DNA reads TGTGCTAATCTACAGCGGGGCTCCTACGAGCAGTACTTC.

This chain's CDR3 is CSAIAVDTQYF. The CDR3 DNA reads TGCAGTGCTATAGCTGTAGATACGCAGTATTTT. The chain recombines TRBV20-1 with TRBJ2-3; D is unresolved. Germline CDR1 and CDR2: DFQATT and SNEGSKA (reference sequence). The CDR3 contains 11 residues. V was trimmed by 4 bases and J by 5 bases, leaving 7 bases between them.

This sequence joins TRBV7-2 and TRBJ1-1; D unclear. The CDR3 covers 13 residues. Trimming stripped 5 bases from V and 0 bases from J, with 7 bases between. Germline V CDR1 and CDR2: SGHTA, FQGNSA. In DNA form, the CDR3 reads TGTGCCAGCAGCCATTTCATGAACACTGAAGCTTTCTTT. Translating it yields CASSHFMNTEAFF.

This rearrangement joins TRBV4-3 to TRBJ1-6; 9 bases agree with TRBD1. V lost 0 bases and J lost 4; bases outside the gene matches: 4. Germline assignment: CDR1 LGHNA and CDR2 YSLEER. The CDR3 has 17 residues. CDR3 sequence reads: CASSQDRDRVYNSPLHF. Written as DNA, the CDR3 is TGCGCCAGCAGCCAAGATCGGGACAGGGTGTATAATTCACCCCTCCACTTT.

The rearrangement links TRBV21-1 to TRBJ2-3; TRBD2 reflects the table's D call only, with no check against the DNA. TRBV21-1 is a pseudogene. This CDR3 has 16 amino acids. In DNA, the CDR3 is TGTGCCAGCAGCAAAAAGGGACTAGCGGAAACAGATACGCAGTATTTT. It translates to CASSKKGLAETDTQYF.

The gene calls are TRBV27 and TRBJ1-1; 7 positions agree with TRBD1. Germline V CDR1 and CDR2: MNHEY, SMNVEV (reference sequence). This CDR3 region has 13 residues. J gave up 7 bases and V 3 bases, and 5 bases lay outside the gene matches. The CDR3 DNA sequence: TGTGCCAGCAGTTTTCTGGACAGGATTGAAGCTTTCTTT. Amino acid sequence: CASSFLDRIEAFF.

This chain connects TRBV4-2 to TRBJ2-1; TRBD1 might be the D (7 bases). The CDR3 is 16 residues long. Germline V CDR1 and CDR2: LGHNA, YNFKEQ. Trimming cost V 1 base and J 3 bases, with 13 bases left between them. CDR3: CASSQAEGQNYNEQFF. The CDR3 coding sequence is TGTGCCAGCAGCCAAGCGGAGGGACAGAACTACAATGAGCAGTTCTTC.

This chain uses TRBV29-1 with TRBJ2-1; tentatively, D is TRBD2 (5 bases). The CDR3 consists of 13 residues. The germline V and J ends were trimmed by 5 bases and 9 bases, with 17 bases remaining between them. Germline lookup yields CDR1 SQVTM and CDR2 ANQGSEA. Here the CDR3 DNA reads TGCAGCGTTCAGTTCGGACTTGGTGGTGAGCAGTTCTTC. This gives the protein CSVQFGLGGEQFF.

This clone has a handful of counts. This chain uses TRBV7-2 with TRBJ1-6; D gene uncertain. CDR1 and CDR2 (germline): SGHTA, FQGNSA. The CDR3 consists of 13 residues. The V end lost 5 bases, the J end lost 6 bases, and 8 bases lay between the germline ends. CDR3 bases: TGTGCCAGCAGCACCAGGATTAATTCACCCCTCCACTTT. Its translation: CASSTRINSPLHF.

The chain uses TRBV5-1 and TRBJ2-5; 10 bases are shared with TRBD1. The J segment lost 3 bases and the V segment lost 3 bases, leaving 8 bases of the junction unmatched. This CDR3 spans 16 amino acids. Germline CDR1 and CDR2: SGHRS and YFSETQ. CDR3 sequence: CASSSGQGGGKETQYF. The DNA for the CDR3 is TGCGCCAGCAGCTCCGGACAGGGGGGGGGCAAAGAGACCCAGTACTTC.

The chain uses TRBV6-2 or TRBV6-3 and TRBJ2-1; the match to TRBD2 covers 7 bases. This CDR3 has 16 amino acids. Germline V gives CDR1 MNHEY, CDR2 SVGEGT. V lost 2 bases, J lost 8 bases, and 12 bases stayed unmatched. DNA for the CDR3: TGTGCCAGCAGTTACGTCGGGGGGTACGGGCCCCATGAGCAGTTCTTC. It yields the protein CASSYVGGYGPHEQFF.